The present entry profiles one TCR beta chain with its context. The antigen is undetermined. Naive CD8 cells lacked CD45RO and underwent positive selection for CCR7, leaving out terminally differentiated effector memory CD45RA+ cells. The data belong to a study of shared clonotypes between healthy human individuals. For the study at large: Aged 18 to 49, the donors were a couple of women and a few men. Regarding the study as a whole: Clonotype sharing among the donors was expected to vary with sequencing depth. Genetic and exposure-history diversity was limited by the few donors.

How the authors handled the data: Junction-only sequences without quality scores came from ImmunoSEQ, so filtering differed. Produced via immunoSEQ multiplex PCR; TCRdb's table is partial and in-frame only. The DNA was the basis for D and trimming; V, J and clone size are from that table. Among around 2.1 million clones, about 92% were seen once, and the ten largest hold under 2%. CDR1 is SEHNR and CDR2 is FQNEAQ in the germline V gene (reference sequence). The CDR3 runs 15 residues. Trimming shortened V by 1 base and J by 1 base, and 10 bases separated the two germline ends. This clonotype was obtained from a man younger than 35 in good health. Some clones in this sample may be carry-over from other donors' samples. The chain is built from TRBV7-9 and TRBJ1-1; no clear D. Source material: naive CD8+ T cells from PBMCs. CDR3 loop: CASSLVFEGNTEAFF. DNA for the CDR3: TGTGCCAGCAGCTTAGTTTTCGAGGGGAACACTGAAGCTTTCTTT. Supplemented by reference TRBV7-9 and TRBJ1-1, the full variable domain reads DTGVSQNPRHKITKRGQNVTFRCDPISEHNRLYWYRQTLGQGPEFLTYFQNEAQLEKSRLLSDRFSAERPKGSFSTLEIQRTEQGDSAMYLCASSLVFEGNTEAFFGQGTRLTVV.